The rows below give T cell receptor beta chains drawn from one sample of a study of CXCR3-negative and CXCR3-positive naive CD8 T cells. TCRdb reanalyzed the 5' RACE reads and collapses them to one entry per CDR3 protein, without DNA. The specimen's table records 150,000 to 160,000 distinct CDR3 sequences. The sequenced material came from naive CXCR3+ CD8+ T cells from blood. The receptor source for this set is a human donor in good health. Some clones in this sample may be carry-over from other donors' samples. The CDR3 runs from the conserved cysteine through the conserved F or W.

v_call	j_call	cdr3_aa
TRBV29-1	TRBJ1-1	CSVAGGAYTEAFF
TRBV29-1	TRBJ2-1	CSVEDRGARGNEQFF
TRBV29-1	TRBJ2-3	CSVEPTPDTQYF
TRBV4-3	TRBJ1-5	CASSQSFRGGGNQPQHF
TRBV7-6	TRBJ2-2	CASSLAGGLIGELFF
TRBV12-3/TRBV12-4	TRBJ2-5	CASSSSGSRRRETQYF
TRBV29-1	TRBJ2-7	CSVVRTGTYEQYF
TRBV23-1	TRBJ2-5	CAPGPVETQYF
TRBV28	TRBJ2-7	CASSASHSYEQYF
TRBV29-1	TRBJ2-3	CSVGDSYLGTQYF
TRBV29-1	TRBJ2-2	CSVDQGAIGELFF
TRBV5-1	TRBJ2-3	CASSLEGIDTQYF
TRBV7-9	TRBJ2-1	CASSPSPDGNNEQFF
TRBV2	TRBJ2-3	CASSEKDRRTDTQYF
TRBV20-1	TRBJ2-7	CSARMAGTGDSYEQYF
TRBV7-8	TRBJ2-6	CASSPEAGGTGANVLTF
TRBV29-1	TRBJ2-1	CSERGTGNEQFF
TRBV29-1	TRBJ2-7	CSVGTGVSYEQYF
TRBV7-6	TRBJ2-3	CASSTYSGSSTDTQYF
TRBV7-9	TRBJ1-2	CASSPTGSYGYTF
TRBV7-9	TRBJ1-5	CASSLWGQPQHF
TRBV7-3	TRBJ1-1	CASSPEGGWGEAFF
TRBV29-1	TRBJ2-3	CSVIDLSTDTQYF
TRBV6-5	TRBJ2-5	CASSYSIGKETQYF
TRBV2	TRBJ2-3	CASSEGLSDTQYF
TRBV6-4	TRBJ1-1	CASRGTDYTEAFF
TRBV28	TRBJ1-5	CASSEPGQGNQPQHF
TRBV29-1	TRBJ1-2	CSVEVIEGVQGYGYTF
TRBV28	TRBJ1-1	CASSLLRGLDTEAFF
TRBV19	TRBJ2-7	CASSYAGGEPHEQYF
TRBV20-1	TRBJ1-2	CSPGGTGVFSYGYTF
TRBV19	TRBJ2-3	CASSIDRGGPPDTQYF
TRBV20-1	TRBJ2-3	CSARGTSGLLDTQYF
TRBV7-9	TRBJ2-2	CASSLALGAGSGELFF
TRBV7-8	TRBJ1-1	CASSLVVSAGVAEAFF
TRBV6-4	TRBJ2-3	CASSADDSGDTDTQYF
TRBV19	TRBJ2-7	CASSTRDRGAYEQYF
TRBV15	TRBJ2-7	CATSRDLETGGYEQYF
TRBV7-3	TRBJ2-3	CASSAGTGGADTQYF
TRBV28	TRBJ1-1	CASSLRPLNTEAFF
TRBV7-3	TRBJ2-4	CASSLSSGRRDIQYF
TRBV2	TRBJ2-1	CASSYGTGPGHEQFF
TRBV29-1	TRBJ2-1	CSVVATGGRSRYYNEQFF
TRBV27	TRBJ1-5	CASSRPGQPQHF
TRBV7-2	TRBJ2-7	CASSLELGLAGYEQYF
TRBV28	TRBJ2-7	CASGGSRTGGVWSYEQYF
TRBV28	TRBJ2-1	CASSSSGRAGNEQFF
TRBV7-9	TRBJ1-1	CASSLVSRDTEAFF
TRBV3-1	TRBJ2-7	CASSQDLLVIGSDEQYF
TRBV4-3	TRBJ2-7	CASSHTASGSTYEQYF
TRBV5-1	TRBJ1-2	CASTPFGGYTF
TRBV27	TRBJ1-5	CASSLSGGLVDQPQHF
TRBV20-1	TRBJ2-7	CSARDGIRSRYEQYF
TRBV7-3	TRBJ2-7	CASSRGPTYEQYF